Listed below are T cell receptor beta chains from one sample, sequenced in a study of T cell responses to AZD1222 COVID-19 vaccine. The data were produced by immunoSEQ multiplex PCR, yet TCRdb's version contains in-frame clones alone and is incomplete. The sample has 100,000 or so clones, about 88% seen once. This specimen consisted of peripheral blood, obtained on day 0 of AZD1222 vaccination. The receptor source for this set is an adult in good health. Both conserved end residues are part of each CDR3. The order of the fields is D gene, V gene, J gene, CDR3 DNA, CDR3 protein. D genes are given only for firm matches.

D: NA; V: TRBV21-1; J: TRBJ1-1; DNA: TGTGCCACCCGACCGGGGGGACAGAGGAACACTGAAGCTTTCTTT; CDR3: CATRPGGQRNTEAFF
D: NA; V: TRBV5-4; J: TRBJ1-3; DNA: TGTGCCAGCAGTCAGGACCTGAACTCTGGAAACACCATATATTTT; CDR3: CASSQDLNSGNTIYF
D: NA; V: TRBV19; J: TRBJ1-6; DNA: TGTGCCAGTAGTATTGGACAAAAAAATTCACCCCTCCACTTT; CDR3: CASSIGQKNSPLHF
D: NA; V: TRBV28; J: TRBJ1-2; DNA: TGTGCCAGCAGCGGTTGGGGGACCGGGACTTCTTATGGCTACACCTTC; CDR3: CASSGWGTGTSYGYTF
D: NA; V: TRBV7-6; J: TRBJ1-5; DNA: TGTGCCAGCAGCCCCGGACAGAATCAGCCCCAGCATTTT; CDR3: CASSPGQNQPQHF
D: NA; V: TRBV18; J: TRBJ1-2; DNA: TGTGCCAGCTCACCGGAGAATAACTATGGCTACACCTTC; CDR3: CASSPENNYGYTF
D: NA; V: TRBV5-1; J: TRBJ2-3; DNA: TGCGCCAGCAGCCTGACCACAGATACGCAGTATTTT; CDR3: CASSLTTDTQYF
D: NA; V: TRBV6-5; J: TRBJ1-5; DNA: TGTGCCAGCACTGTTTCAGGGCCGGATCAGCCCCAGCATTTT; CDR3: CASTVSGPDQPQHF
D: TRBD1; V: TRBV19; J: TRBJ1-5; DNA: TGTGCCAGTACTTATACGGGACAGGGGGTACCCCAGCATTTT; CDR3: CASTYTGQGVPQHF
D: NA; V: TRBV5-6; J: TRBJ1-3; DNA: TGTGCCAGCAGCTTATATGGAAACACCATATATTTT; CDR3: CASSLYGNTIYF
D: TRBD1; V: TRBV28; J: TRBJ1-1; DNA: TGTGCCAGCAGTCCCGACAGGGGGAGAACTGAAGCTTTCTTT; CDR3: CASSPDRGRTEAFF
D: NA; V: TRBV5-1; J: TRBJ2-7; DNA: TGCGCCAGCAGCTTGGCCCAGGGGCCCTTCTACGAGCAGTACTTC; CDR3: CASSLAQGPFYEQYF
D: NA; V: TRBV5-6; J: TRBJ2-3; DNA: TGTGCCAGCAGCCATCCTACAACAGATACGCAGTATTTT; CDR3: CASSHPTTDTQYF
D: NA; V: TRBV3-1/TRBV3-2; J: TRBJ2-3; DNA: TGTGCCAGCAGCCGAGCCGGGACCCCTTCAGATACGCAGTATTTT; CDR3: CASSRAGTPSDTQYF
D: TRBD1; V: TRBV19; J: TRBJ1-1; DNA: TGTGCCAGTAGTGCCGAGGACAGGTGGGAGGACACTGAAGCTTTCTTT; CDR3: CASSAEDRWEDTEAFF
D: TRBD1; V: TRBV6-5; J: TRBJ2-7; DNA: TGTGCCAGCAGACTAGGACAGGGGGCGTTCGAGCAGTACTTC; CDR3: CASRLGQGAFEQYF
D: TRBD1; V: TRBV4-3; J: TRBJ1-2; DNA: TGCGCCAGCAGCCATGGTAGGACAGGGGTTTCTTATGGCTACACCTTC; CDR3: CASSHGRTGVSYGYTF
D: TRBD1; V: TRBV6-5; J: TRBJ2-1; DNA: TGTGCCAGCAGAAAGGCAGACAGGGGGCCCTATGAGCAGTTCTTC; CDR3: CASRKADRGPYEQFF
D: TRBD1; V: TRBV28; J: TRBJ1-3; DNA: TGTGCCAGCAGTTTTCTGACAGGGAAGGCTGGAAACACCATATATTTT; CDR3: CASSFLTGKAGNTIYF
D: TRBD1; V: TRBV6-5; J: TRBJ1-2; DNA: TGTGCCACCCCGGGACAGAGTAACTATGGCTACACCTTC; CDR3: CATPGQSNYGYTF
D: TRBD1; V: TRBV19; J: TRBJ1-1; DNA: TGTGCCAGTAGTACCTACAGGGGGCGAACTGAAGCTTTCTTT; CDR3: CASSTYRGRTEAFF
D: NA; V: TRBV29-1; J: TRBJ2-7; DNA: TGCAGCGTTGAGGGCAGGGGCAACGAGCAGTACTTC; CDR3: CSVEGRGNEQYF